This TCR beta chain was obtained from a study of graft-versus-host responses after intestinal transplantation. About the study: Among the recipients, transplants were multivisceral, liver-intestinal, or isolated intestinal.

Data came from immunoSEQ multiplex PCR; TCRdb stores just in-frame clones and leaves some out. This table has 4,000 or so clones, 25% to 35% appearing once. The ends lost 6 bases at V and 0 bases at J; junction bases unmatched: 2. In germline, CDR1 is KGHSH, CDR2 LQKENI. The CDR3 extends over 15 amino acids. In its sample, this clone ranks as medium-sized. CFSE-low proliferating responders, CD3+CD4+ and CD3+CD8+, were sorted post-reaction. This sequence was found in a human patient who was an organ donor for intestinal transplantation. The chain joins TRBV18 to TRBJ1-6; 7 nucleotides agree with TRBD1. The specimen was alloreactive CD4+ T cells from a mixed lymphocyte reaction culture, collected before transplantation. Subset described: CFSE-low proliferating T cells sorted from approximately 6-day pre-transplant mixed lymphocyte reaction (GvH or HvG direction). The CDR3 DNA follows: TGTGCCAGCTCCCGGGACAGCTCCTATAATTCACCCCTCCACTTT. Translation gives CASSRDSSYNSPLHF.